Described below is a single T cell receptor beta chain sequence and its context. This sample is part of a study of technical replicates of blood from several donors. This CDR3 is 16 amino acids long. Trimming took off 3 bases at V and 5 bases at J, with 19 bases between the two ends. CDR1 and CDR2 from the germline V gene are SGDLS and YYNGEE. Assay used: immunoSEQ multiplex PCR; TCRdb lists only in-frame clones, some missing. The sample shows 90,000 to 100,000 clones, 95% of them seen only once. J is TRBJ2-3 and V is TRBV9; possibly TRBD2 for D (6 bases). Sequenced sample: T cells isolated from PBMCs. The clonotype originates from a human donor in good health. The chain's CDR3 is CASSAFPGAKGDTQYF. CDR3 bases: TGTGCCAGCAGCGCTTTCCCGGGAGCCAAAGGAGATACGCAGTATTTT.